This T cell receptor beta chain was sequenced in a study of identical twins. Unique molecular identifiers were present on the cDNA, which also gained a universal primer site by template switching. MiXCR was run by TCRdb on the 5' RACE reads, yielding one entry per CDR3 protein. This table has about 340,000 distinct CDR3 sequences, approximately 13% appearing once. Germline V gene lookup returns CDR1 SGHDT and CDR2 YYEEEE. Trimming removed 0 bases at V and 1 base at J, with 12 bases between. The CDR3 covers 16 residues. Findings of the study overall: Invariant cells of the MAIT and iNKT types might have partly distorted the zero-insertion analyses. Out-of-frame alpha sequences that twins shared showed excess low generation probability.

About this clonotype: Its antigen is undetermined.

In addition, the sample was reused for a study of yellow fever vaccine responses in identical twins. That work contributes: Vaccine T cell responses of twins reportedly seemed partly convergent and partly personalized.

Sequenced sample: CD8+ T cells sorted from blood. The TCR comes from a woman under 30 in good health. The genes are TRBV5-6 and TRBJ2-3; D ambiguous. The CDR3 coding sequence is TGTGCCAGCAGCTTGGCCAGCACCACTGGCACAGATACGCAGTATTTT. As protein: CASSLASTTGTDTQYF.